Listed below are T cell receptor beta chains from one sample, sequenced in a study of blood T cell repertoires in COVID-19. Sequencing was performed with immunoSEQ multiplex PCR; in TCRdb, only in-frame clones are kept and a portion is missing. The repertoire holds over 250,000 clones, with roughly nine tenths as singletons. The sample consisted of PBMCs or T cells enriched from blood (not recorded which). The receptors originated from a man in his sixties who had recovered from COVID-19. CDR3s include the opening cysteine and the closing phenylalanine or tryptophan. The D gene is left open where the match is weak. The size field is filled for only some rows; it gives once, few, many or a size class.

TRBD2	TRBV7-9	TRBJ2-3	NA	TGTGCCAGCAGCTTAAGACGAGCGGGATTCACAGATACGCAGTATTTT	CASSLRRAGFTDTQYF
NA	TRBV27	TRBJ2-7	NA	TGTGCCAGCAGTCCCAGGGACATGGCCTACGAGCAGTACTTC	CASSPRDMAYEQYF
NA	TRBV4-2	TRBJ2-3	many	TGTGCCAGCAGCCAAGGACAGGAAAGCACAGATACGCAGTATTTT	CASSQGQESTDTQYF
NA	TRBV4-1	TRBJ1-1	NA	TGCGCCAGCAGCCAAAATACTGCAGGGAGGCCTGAAGCTTTCTTT	CASSQNTAGRPEAFF
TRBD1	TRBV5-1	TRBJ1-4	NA	TGCGCCAGCAGCTTGCGGGGACAGACTGCAACTAATGAAAAACTGTTTTTT	CASSLRGQTATNEKLFF
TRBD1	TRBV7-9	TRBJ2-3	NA	TGTGCCACCACCCGGGACAGGGGTTCCCATACGCAGTATTTT	CATTRDRGSHTQYF
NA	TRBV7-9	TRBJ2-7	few	TGTGCCACCGGGACATACGAGCAGTACTTC	CATGTYEQYF
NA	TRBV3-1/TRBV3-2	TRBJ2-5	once	TGTGCCAGCAGCCAAGGGCTTTTGGAGACCCAGTACTTC	CASSQGLLETQYF
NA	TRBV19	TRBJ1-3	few	TGTGCCAGTAGTAGAACAGGGGGAAACACCATATATTTT	CASSRTGGNTIYF
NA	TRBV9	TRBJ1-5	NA	TGTGCCAGCAGCGTAGGGAGTAATCAGCCCCAGCATTTT	CASSVGSNQPQHF
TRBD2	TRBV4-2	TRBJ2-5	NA	TGTGCCAGCAGCCAAGGGGGGCTAGCGGGGGCCCGTGGGGAGACCCAGTACTTC	CASSQGGLAGARGETQYF
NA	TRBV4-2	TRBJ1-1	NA	TGTGCCAGCAGCCTATCGACAGGCTGGGCTGAAGCTTTCTTT	CASSLSTGWAEAFF
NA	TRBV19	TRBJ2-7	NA	TGTGCCAGTAGTTGGGGGGGCCGAGGGGCCGAGCAGTACTTC	CASSWGGRGAEQYF
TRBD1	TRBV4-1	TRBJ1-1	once	TGCGCCAGCAGCCAACTACAGGGGAAGAACACTGAAGCTTTCTTT	CASSQLQGKNTEAFF
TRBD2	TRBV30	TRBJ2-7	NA	TGTGCCTGGAGTTGGATGGGGACTAGCGGTGACGAGCAGTACTTC	CAWSWMGTSGDEQYF
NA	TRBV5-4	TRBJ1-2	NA	TGTGCCAGCAGCTTCGAGACAGTTGATGGCTACACCTTC	CASSFETVDGYTF
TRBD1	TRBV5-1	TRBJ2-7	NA	TGCGCCAGCAGCTCCGGGACAGGGACCTACGAGCAGTACTTC	CASSSGTGTYEQYF
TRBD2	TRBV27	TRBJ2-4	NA	TGTGCCAGCAGTTTGAGCGGAATTAGACTAGCAACCAAAAACATTCAGTACTTC	CASSLSGIRLATKNIQYF
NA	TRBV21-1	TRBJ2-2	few	TGTGCCAGCAGCAAAGGAGGCAGGGCCACCCCCCTCGCCGGGGAGCTGTTTTTT	CASSKGGRATPLAGELFF
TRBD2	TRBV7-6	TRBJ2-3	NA	TGTGCCAGCAGCTTAGTCGGGGGGGCCGGCACAGATACGCAGTATTTT	CASSLVGGAGTDTQYF
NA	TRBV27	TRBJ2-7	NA	TGTGCCAGCTGTCAGGGGCCGAAATACGAGCAGTACTTC	CASCQGPKYEQYF
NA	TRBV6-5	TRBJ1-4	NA	TGTGCCAGCAGTTCCGGAAGGGGTACTAATGAAAAACTGTTTTTT	CASSSGRGTNEKLFF
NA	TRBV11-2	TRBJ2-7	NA	TGTGCCAGCAGCTTAGAGACAGATGAGCAGTACTTC	CASSLETDEQYF
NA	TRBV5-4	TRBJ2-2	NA	TGTGCCAGCAGCTTGGTCGGAGGGAACACCGGGGAGCTGTTTTTT	CASSLVGGNTGELFF
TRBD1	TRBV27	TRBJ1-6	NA	TGTGCCAGCAAAGAGAAAGACAGGGGGCGGAATTCACCCCTCCACTTT	CASKEKDRGRNSPLHF
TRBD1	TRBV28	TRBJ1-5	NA	TGTGCCAGCAGTTCCCAGTTTGAAGGGGGCGCATCGCAGCCCCAGCATTTT	CASSSQFEGGASQPQHF
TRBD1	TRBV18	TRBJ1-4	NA	TGTGCCAGCTCACTTCGACAGGGGAGCGAAAAACTGTTTTTT	CASSLRQGSEKLFF
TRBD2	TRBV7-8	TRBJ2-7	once	TGTGCCAGCAGCTCCTTTAGCGGGAGTGGATTCTACGAGCAGTACTTC	CASSSFSGSGFYEQYF
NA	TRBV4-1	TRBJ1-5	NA	TGCGCCAGCAGCCTGGTGTATTTGATGGGACAAGAATTTCAGCCCCAGCATTTT	CASSLVYLMGQEFQPQHF
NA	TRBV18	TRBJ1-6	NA	TGTGCCAGCTCCCTCCGTGAGTCCCTGTATAATTCACCCCTCCACTTT	CASSLRESLYNSPLHF
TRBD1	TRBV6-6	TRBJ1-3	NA	TGTGCCAGCAGGACAGGGACCAACACCATATATTTT	CASRTGTNTIYF
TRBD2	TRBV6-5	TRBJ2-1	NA	TGTGCCAGCAGCCCCGGGACTAGCGGTTATGAGCAGTTCTTC	CASSPGTSGYEQFF
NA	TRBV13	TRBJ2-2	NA	TGTGCCAGCAGCTTAGTCTCAGGGTTCTCCGGGGAGCTGTTTTTT	CASSLVSGFSGELFF
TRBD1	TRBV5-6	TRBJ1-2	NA	TGTGCCAGCAGCCTCGGACAGGTGAACTATGGCTACACCTTC	CASSLGQVNYGYTF
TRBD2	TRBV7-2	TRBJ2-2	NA	TGTGCCAGCAGCTTAAGCGGGGACACCGGGGAGCTGTTTTTT	CASSLSGDTGELFF
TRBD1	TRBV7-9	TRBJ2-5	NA	TGTGCCAGCAGCGACAGGGGTTTAGGAGAGACCCAGTACTTC	CASSDRGLGETQYF
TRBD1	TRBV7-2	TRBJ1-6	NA	TGTGCCAGCAAATCCGGGACAGGGATCGGTTCACCCCTCCACTTT	CASKSGTGIGSPLHF
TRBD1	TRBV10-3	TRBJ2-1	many	TGTGCCATCAGGGGACAGAATGAGCAGTTCTTC	CAIRGQNEQFF
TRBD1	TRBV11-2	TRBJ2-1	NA	TGTGCCAGCAGAGGACAGGGAGGCGTTGTCGCCTACAATGAGCAGTTCTTC	CASRGQGGVVAYNEQFF
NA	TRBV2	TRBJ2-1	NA	TGTGCCAGCAGGACTACCTCCAATGAGCAGTTCTTC	CASRTTSNEQFF
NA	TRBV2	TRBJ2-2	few	TGTGCCAGGCCAACAGAGAACACCGGGGAGCTGTTTTTT	CARPTENTGELFF
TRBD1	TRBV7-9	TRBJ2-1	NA	TGTGCCAGCAGCTTAGCGACAGGGGGACCGTACAATGAGCAGTTCTTC	CASSLATGGPYNEQFF
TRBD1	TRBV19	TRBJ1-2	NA	TGTGCCTGCAGACAGGGTAGGGCCTATGGCTACACCTTC	CACRQGRAYGYTF
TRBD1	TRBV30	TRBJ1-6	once	TGTGCCGCGAGACCCGGGACAGATAATTCACCCCTCCACTTT	CAARPGTDNSPLHF
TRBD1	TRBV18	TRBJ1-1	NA	TGTGCCAGCTCACAAAGGACAGGGGGCGAGATAACTGAAGCTTTCTTT	CASSQRTGGEITEAFF
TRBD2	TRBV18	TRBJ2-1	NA	TGTGCCAGCTCATTGGGGACTAGCGGGAGCTCCTACAATGAGCAGTTCTTC	CASSLGTSGSSYNEQFF
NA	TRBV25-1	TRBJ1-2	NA	TGTGCCAGCAGTGAAGCGGGGGGGGCGTACTATGGCTACACCTTC	CASSEAGGAYYGYTF
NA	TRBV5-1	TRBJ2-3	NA	TGCGCCAGCAGCTTGGGGAAACAGGGACCAAGCACAGATACGCAGTATTTT	CASSLGKQGPSTDTQYF
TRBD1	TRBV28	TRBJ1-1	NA	TGTGCCAGCAGTCATACCGGGACAGGGGGCGGAGGTGAAGCTTTCTTT	CASSHTGTGGGGEAFF
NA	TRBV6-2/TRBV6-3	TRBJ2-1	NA	TGTGCCAGCAGCCCTTCCCGGACTACCAATGAGCAGTTCTTC	CASSPSRTTNEQFF
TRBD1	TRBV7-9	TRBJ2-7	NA	TGTGCCAGCAGCTTCGACAGGGGGAACTACGAGCAGTACTTC	CASSFDRGNYEQYF